These T cell receptor beta chains were read from a single sample in a study of blood T cell repertoires in COVID-19. Assay: immunoSEQ multiplex PCR; the TCRdb copy retains only in-frame clones and omits some. The data contain fewer than 200,000 clones, about four fifths of them singletons. The sequencing sample was made of peripheral blood. All receptors derive from a human donor in a cohort sampled during active COVID-19. CDR3s include the opening cysteine and the closing phenylalanine or tryptophan. The D gene is left open where the match is weak. Only part of the rows carry a size: once, few, many, or a class if the clone is expanded.

abundance: .; v_gene: TRBV15; j_gene: TRBJ1-5; d_gene: .; CDR3aa: CATSRGQERGSQHF; CDR3nt: TGTGCCACCAGCAGAGGGCAGGAGCGGGGGTCCCAGCATTTT
abundance: .; v_gene: TRBV5-1; j_gene: TRBJ1-2; d_gene: .; CDR3aa: CASSLDQFNYGYTF; CDR3nt: TGCGCCAGCAGCTTGGATCAGTTTAACTATGGCTACACCTTC
abundance: .; v_gene: TRBV5-4; j_gene: TRBJ1-1; d_gene: TRBD1; CDR3aa: CASSTIGTVYTEAFF; CDR3nt: TGTGCCAGCAGCACCATAGGGACAGTCTACACTGAAGCTTTCTTT
abundance: .; v_gene: TRBV15; j_gene: TRBJ2-5; d_gene: TRBD1; CDR3aa: CATSGTAKETQYF; CDR3nt: TGTGCCACCAGCGGGACAGCAAAAGAGACCCAGTACTTC
abundance: .; v_gene: TRBV19; j_gene: TRBJ1-2; d_gene: .; CDR3aa: CASSISGGYGYTF; CDR3nt: TGTGCCAGTAGTATCTCGGGGGGCTATGGCTACACCTTC
abundance: .; v_gene: TRBV10-1; j_gene: TRBJ1-2; d_gene: TRBD1; CDR3aa: CASSFAGGAGYTF; CDR3nt: TGCGCCAGCAGTTTTGCAGGGGGCGCCGGCTACACCTTC
abundance: .; v_gene: TRBV3-1/TRBV3-2; j_gene: TRBJ1-1; d_gene: .; CDR3aa: CASTRTANTEAFF; CDR3nt: TGTGCCAGCACCCGTACTGCGAACACTGAAGCTTTCTTT
abundance: .; v_gene: TRBV6-1; j_gene: TRBJ1-1; d_gene: .; CDR3aa: CASSERWGGGTEAFF; CDR3nt: TGTGCCAGCAGTGAACGATGGGGAGGCGGGACTGAAGCTTTCTTT
abundance: .; v_gene: TRBV13; j_gene: TRBJ1-1; d_gene: TRBD1; CDR3aa: CASSLTGTGTTEAFF; CDR3nt: TGTGCCAGCAGTCTAACCGGGACAGGGACCACTGAAGCTTTCTTT
abundance: .; v_gene: TRBV19; j_gene: TRBJ1-5; d_gene: .; CDR3aa: CASRGNRRPQHF; CDR3nt: TGTGCCAGTAGAGGTAACAGGAGGCCCCAGCATTTT
abundance: .; v_gene: TRBV4-2; j_gene: TRBJ1-6; d_gene: .; CDR3aa: CASSQDRQGNSPLHF; CDR3nt: TGTGCCAGCAGCCAAGATCGGCAGGGTAATTCACCCCTCCACTTT
abundance: .; v_gene: TRBV21-1; j_gene: TRBJ1-2; d_gene: .; CDR3aa: CASSKYGANYGYTF; CDR3nt: TGTGCCAGCAGCAAGTACGGAGCTAACTATGGCTACACCTTC
abundance: .; v_gene: TRBV11-2; j_gene: TRBJ2-3; d_gene: .; CDR3aa: CASSPIGADTQYF; CDR3nt: TGTGCCAGCAGCCCTATCGGTGCAGATACGCAGTATTTT
abundance: once; v_gene: TRBV11-2; j_gene: TRBJ2-7; d_gene: TRBD2; CDR3aa: CASSLSGGPNYEQYF; CDR3nt: TGTGCCAGCAGCCTCAGCGGGGGCCCCAACTACGAGCAGTACTTC
abundance: .; v_gene: TRBV7-9; j_gene: TRBJ2-7; d_gene: .; CDR3aa: CASSWALSYEQYF; CDR3nt: TGTGCCAGCAGTTGGGCCCTCTCCTACGAGCAGTACTTC
abundance: .; v_gene: TRBV11-2; j_gene: TRBJ2-1; d_gene: TRBD2; CDR3aa: CASSRSLAGGFGNEQFF; CDR3nt: TGTGCCAGCAGCCGGTCCCTAGCGGGGGGATTTGGGAATGAGCAGTTCTTC
abundance: few; v_gene: TRBV9; j_gene: TRBJ1-2; d_gene: TRBD1; CDR3aa: CASQDRTYGYTF; CDR3nt: TGTGCCAGCCAGGACAGGACCTATGGCTACACCTTC
abundance: .; v_gene: TRBV7-9; j_gene: TRBJ1-1; d_gene: .; CDR3aa: CASSVGSGEAFF; CDR3nt: TGTGCCAGCAGCGTCGGATCAGGGGAAGCTTTCTTT
abundance: .; v_gene: TRBV11-2; j_gene: TRBJ1-6; d_gene: .; CDR3aa: CASSLDTRGFNSPLHF; CDR3nt: TGTGCCAGCAGCTTAGATACCAGGGGCTTTAATTCACCCCTCCACTTT
abundance: .; v_gene: TRBV3-1/TRBV3-2; j_gene: TRBJ1-2; d_gene: .; CDR3aa: CASRGQEGFYGYTF; CDR3nt: TGTGCCAGCAGGGGCCAGGAGGGGTTCTATGGCTACACCTTC
abundance: .; v_gene: TRBV20-1; j_gene: TRBJ2-1; d_gene: TRBD1; CDR3aa: CSASGDREINEQFF; CDR3nt: TGCAGTGCTAGTGGGGACAGGGAGATCAATGAGCAGTTCTTC
abundance: .; v_gene: TRBV5-1; j_gene: TRBJ1-1; d_gene: .; CDR3aa: CASSFQGNTEAFF; CDR3nt: TGCGCCAGCAGCTTTCAGGGGAACACTGAAGCTTTCTTT
abundance: .; v_gene: TRBV6-5; j_gene: TRBJ1-2; d_gene: TRBD1; CDR3aa: CASSTGQDGTGGYTF; CDR3nt: TGTGCCAGCAGTACAGGACAGGACGGGACTGGTGGCTACACCTTC
abundance: .; v_gene: TRBV9; j_gene: TRBJ2-3; d_gene: TRBD1; CDR3aa: CASSARQGTDTQYF; CDR3nt: TGTGCCAGCAGCGCCCGACAGGGTACAGATACGCAGTATTTT
abundance: few; v_gene: TRBV2; j_gene: TRBJ1-5; d_gene: .; CDR3aa: CASSEGGSFNQPQHF; CDR3nt: TGTGCCAGCAGTGAGGGGGGGTCGTTCAATCAGCCCCAGCATTTT
abundance: .; v_gene: TRBV7-2; j_gene: TRBJ2-7; d_gene: TRBD2; CDR3aa: CASSFSTSGGAYEQYF; CDR3nt: TGTGCCAGCAGCTTCTCGACTAGCGGGGGGGCCTACGAGCAGTACTTC
abundance: few; v_gene: TRBV6-1; j_gene: TRBJ2-7; d_gene: .; CDR3aa: CASSEASSGYEQYF; CDR3nt: TGTGCCAGCAGTGAAGCTTCGTCGGGCTACGAGCAGTACTTC
abundance: .; v_gene: TRBV5-4; j_gene: TRBJ1-1; d_gene: TRBD1; CDR3aa: CASSLGRGPTEAFF; CDR3nt: TGTGCCAGCAGCTTGGGTAGGGGGCCAACTGAAGCTTTCTTT
abundance: few; v_gene: TRBV30; j_gene: TRBJ1-3; d_gene: TRBD1; CDR3aa: CAWRGQGRNTIYF; CDR3nt: TGTGCCTGGAGAGGACAGGGACGAAACACCATATATTTT
abundance: once; v_gene: TRBV11-3; j_gene: TRBJ2-2; d_gene: TRBD2; CDR3aa: CASSLGASGAPNTGELFF; CDR3nt: TGTGCCAGCAGCTTAGGGGCTAGCGGGGCCCCGAACACCGGGGAGCTGTTTTTT
abundance: .; v_gene: TRBV6-5; j_gene: TRBJ2-5; d_gene: .; CDR3aa: CASSYGPGKTQYF; CDR3nt: TGTGCCAGCAGTTACGGGCCCGGGAAGACCCAGTACTTC
abundance: .; v_gene: TRBV5-1; j_gene: TRBJ2-2; d_gene: .; CDR3aa: CASSLVSGNTGELFF; CDR3nt: TGCGCCAGCAGCTTGGTTTCGGGGAACACCGGGGAGCTGTTTTTT
abundance: .; v_gene: TRBV7-8; j_gene: TRBJ2-1; d_gene: TRBD2; CDR3aa: CASSLGRLAGLEQFF; CDR3nt: TGTGCCAGCAGCTTAGGCCGACTAGCGGGGCTTGAGCAGTTCTTC
abundance: .; v_gene: TRBV11-2; j_gene: TRBJ2-1; d_gene: TRBD2; CDR3aa: CASTLISGGSYNEQFF; CDR3nt: TGTGCCAGCACTTTGATTAGCGGGGGCTCCTACAATGAGCAGTTCTTC
abundance: .; v_gene: TRBV24-1; j_gene: TRBJ1-5; d_gene: .; CDR3aa: CATSDLHTQGQPQHF; CDR3nt: TGTGCCACCAGTGATTTGCATACACAGGGCCAGCCCCAGCATTTT
abundance: .; v_gene: TRBV6-5; j_gene: TRBJ1-1; d_gene: TRBD1; CDR3aa: CASRDRGRDTEAFF; CDR3nt: TGTGCCAGCAGGGACAGGGGGCGCGACACTGAAGCTTTCTTT
abundance: .; v_gene: TRBV7-9; j_gene: TRBJ1-3; d_gene: .; CDR3aa: CASSSSQGNTIYF; CDR3nt: TGTGCCAGCAGCTCCTCACAGGGAAACACCATATATTTT
abundance: .; v_gene: TRBV6-6; j_gene: TRBJ2-3; d_gene: TRBD1; CDR3aa: CASSRGGTGDFGTDTQYF; CDR3nt: TGTGCCAGCAGTCGGGGCGGGACAGGGGATTTTGGCACAGATACGCAGTATTTT
abundance: .; v_gene: TRBV5-4; j_gene: TRBJ1-2; d_gene: .; CDR3aa: CASSLVGQTYGYTF; CDR3nt: TGTGCCAGCAGCTTGGTAGGACAGACTTATGGCTACACCTTC
abundance: .; v_gene: TRBV3-1/TRBV3-2; j_gene: TRBJ2-3; d_gene: TRBD1; CDR3aa: CASSQRTGYADTQYF; CDR3nt: TGTGCCAGCAGCCAGCGGACAGGGTATGCAGATACGCAGTATTTT
abundance: .; v_gene: TRBV4-2; j_gene: TRBJ2-1; d_gene: .; CDR3aa: CASSQVRDNEQFF; CDR3nt: TGTGCCAGCAGCCAAGTTCGTGACAATGAGCAGTTCTTC
abundance: .; v_gene: TRBV7-6; j_gene: TRBJ1-4; d_gene: .; CDR3aa: CASSLVPGSNEKLFF; CDR3nt: TGTGCCAGCAGCTTGGTGCCGGGATCAAATGAAAAACTGTTTTTT
abundance: few; v_gene: TRBV12-3/TRBV12-4; j_gene: TRBJ2-3; d_gene: .; CDR3aa: CASSKQRVDTQYF; CDR3nt: TGTGCCAGCAGTAAACAGAGGGTAGATACGCAGTATTTT
abundance: .; v_gene: TRBV19; j_gene: TRBJ1-5; d_gene: .; CDR3aa: CASSIRENQPQHF; CDR3nt: TGTGCCAGTAGTATAAGGGAGAATCAGCCCCAGCATTTT
abundance: .; v_gene: TRBV5-1; j_gene: TRBJ2-1; d_gene: TRBD2; CDR3aa: CASSLGGGSANEQFF; CDR3nt: TGCGCCAGCAGCTTGGGCGGGGGGTCTGCCAATGAGCAGTTCTTC
abundance: .; v_gene: TRBV19; j_gene: TRBJ2-3; d_gene: TRBD1; CDR3aa: CATGDRQRPTDTQYF; CDR3nt: TGTGCCACCGGGGACAGGCAGAGACCCACAGATACGCAGTATTTT
abundance: .; v_gene: TRBV6-6; j_gene: TRBJ1-1; d_gene: .; CDR3aa: CASSYLRTGMNTEAFF; CDR3nt: TGTGCCAGCAGTTACCTCAGGACCGGGATGAACACTGAAGCTTTCTTT
abundance: .; v_gene: TRBV18; j_gene: TRBJ1-1; d_gene: .; CDR3aa: CASSPEVYRENTEAFF; CDR3nt: TGTGCCAGCTCACCAGAAGTTTACAGGGAAAACACTGAAGCTTTCTTT
abundance: once; v_gene: TRBV6-5; j_gene: TRBJ1-2; d_gene: TRBD1; CDR3aa: CASSGDSYGYTF; CDR3nt: TGTGCCAGCAGCGGGGACAGCTATGGCTACACCTTC
abundance: .; v_gene: TRBV7-8; j_gene: TRBJ2-1; d_gene: TRBD2; CDR3aa: CASSLALIGGTYNEQFF; CDR3nt: TGTGCCAGCAGCTTAGCGCTTATCGGGGGGACGTACAATGAGCAGTTCTTC
abundance: .; v_gene: TRBV10-3; j_gene: TRBJ1-2; d_gene: .; CDR3aa: CAISEKGGYYGYTF; CDR3nt: TGTGCCATCAGTGAGAAGGGGGGGTACTATGGCTACACCTTC
abundance: .; v_gene: TRBV7-3; j_gene: TRBJ1-1; d_gene: TRBD1; CDR3aa: CASSLRQGSTEAFF; CDR3nt: TGTGCCAGCAGCTTAAGACAGGGGAGCACTGAAGCTTTCTTT
abundance: .; v_gene: TRBV5-1; j_gene: TRBJ2-2; d_gene: TRBD1; CDR3aa: CASSWGTANTGELFF; CDR3nt: TGCGCCAGCAGCTGGGGGACAGCGAACACCGGGGAGCTGTTTTTT
abundance: .; v_gene: TRBV6-6; j_gene: TRBJ2-1; d_gene: TRBD2; CDR3aa: CASSRLAGGPEDEQFF; CDR3nt: TGTGCCAGCAGTCGACTAGCGGGGGGGCCTGAGGATGAGCAGTTCTTC
abundance: .; v_gene: TRBV30; j_gene: TRBJ2-3; d_gene: .; CDR3aa: CAWSSSGTDTQYF; CDR3nt: TGTGCCTGGAGTTCGTCGGGTACAGATACGCAGTATTTT
abundance: .; v_gene: TRBV5-3; j_gene: TRBJ1-2; d_gene: .; CDR3aa: CARSKAGTHYGYTF; CDR3nt: TGTGCCAGAAGCAAAGCAGGTACACACTATGGCTACACCTTC
abundance: .; v_gene: TRBV10-1; j_gene: TRBJ1-3; d_gene: .; CDR3aa: CASSPSSGNTIYF; CDR3nt: TGCGCCAGCAGCCCCAGCTCTGGAAACACCATATATTTT
abundance: .; v_gene: TRBV5-5; j_gene: TRBJ1-4; d_gene: .; CDR3aa: CASRRGATNEKLFF; CDR3nt: TGTGCCAGCCGTCGGGGGGCAACTAATGAAAAACTGTTTTTT
abundance: once; v_gene: TRBV19; j_gene: TRBJ2-7; d_gene: .; CDR3aa: CASSIGARADTSYEQYF; CDR3nt: TGTGCCAGTAGTATAGGGGCCAGGGCCGATACCTCCTACGAGCAGTACTTC